These 21 T cell receptor beta chains share one sample of origin, sequenced in a study of blood T cell repertoires in COVID-19. Using immunoSEQ multiplex PCR, the repertoire was profiled, and TCRdb retains in-frame clones only, with some absent. The table records about 80,000 clones, about 87% of them present only once. The specimen sequenced was peripheral blood. These TCRs come from a woman aged 80 or over with acute or convalescent COVID-19.

The V call is TRBV10-3, the J call TRBJ2-7, with 16 bases fitting TRBD2. V shed 4 bases and J 5 bases; nucleotides not matched to a gene: 8. Germline CDR1 is ENHRY and CDR2 is SYGVKD. There are 17 residues in the CDR3. Here the CDR3 reads CAISGGTSGRAVDEQYF. The CDR3 region has the DNA TGTGCCATCAGTGGGGGGACTAGCGGGAGGGCCGTAGACGAGCAGTACTTC.

This rearrangement joins TRBV5-1 to TRBJ1-6, with 8 bases that match TRBD1. Germline-derived CDR1 and CDR2 are SGHRS and YFSETQ. J gave up 10 bases and V 4 bases, and 7 bases lay outside the gene matches. This CDR3 comprises 14 residues. In DNA form, the CDR3 reads TGCGCCAGCAGCATAGGACAGGGTGGGTCACCCCTCCACTTT. Translating it yields CASSIGQGGSPLHF.

This chain joins TRBV5-3 and TRBJ1-1; 8 bases line up with TRBD1. Being an ORF, TRBV5-3 has a function that is uncertain. The CDR3 contains 15 residues. Trimming at V came to 3 bases and at J to 4 bases, leaving 8 bases not matched to a gene. In DNA form, the CDR3 reads TGTGCCAGAAGCTCTCGGACAGGGCGTATCACTGAAGCTTTCTTT. Translated: CARSSRTGRITEAFF.

The chain has TRBV14 and TRBJ2-3; 8 bases line up with TRBD2. J was trimmed by 0 bases and V by 5 bases; bases with no gene match: 7. The CDR3 contains 16 residues. Germline V gives CDR1 SGHDN, CDR2 FVKESK. The DNA of the CDR3 is TGTGCCAGCAGCGCTTATAGCGGGGTCAGCACAGATACGCAGTATTTT. This encodes CASSAYSGVSTDTQYF.

Remarks on this clone: The identical CDR3 is also encoded by other nucleotide sequences in the sample. The CDR3 bases are TGCGCCAGCAAGAGCGGTGGGTCCTACAATGAGCAGTTCTTC. Translation gives CASKSGGSYNEQFF. The chain has TRBV5-1 and TRBJ2-1; possibly TRBD2 for D (5 bases). The CDR3 loop spans 14 amino acids. The V and J ends lost 6 bases and 1 base respectively, with 11 bases between them. Germline V gene sequence: CDR1 SGHRS, CDR2 YFSETQ.

This clone was detected only a few times. V and J are TRBV5-6 and TRBJ2-2, with 13 bases matching TRBD2. Germline V gives CDR1 SGHDT, CDR2 YYEEEE. This CDR3 comprises 15 residues. Trimming at V came to 7 bases and at J to 5 bases, leaving 5 bases not matched to a gene. In DNA, the CDR3 is TGTGCCAGCGGAACTAGCGGGAGGGGGACCGGGGAGCTGTTTTTT. Translated: CASGTSGRGTGELFF.

This chain uses TRBV11-3 with TRBJ1-1; D gene ambiguous. V dropped 1 base and J dropped 4 bases, with 7 bases sitting between them. The CDR3 consists of 13 residues. Germline CDR1 reads SGHNT; CDR2 reads YENEEA. CDR3 sequence: CASSLGRSTEAFF. CDR3 sequence (DNA): TGTGCCAGCAGCTTAGGAAGGAGCACTGAAGCTTTCTTT.

The chain employs TRBV19 and TRBJ1-1; 7 bases are shared with TRBD1. Germline V gene data show CDR1 as LNHDA and CDR2 as SQIVND (reference sequence). V shed 8 bases and J 10 bases; nucleotides not matched to a gene: 7. This CDR3 has 11 residues. The CDR3 DNA sequence: TGTGCCAGTGTTACAGGGGAATCAGCTTTCTTT. It translates to CASVTGESAFF.

V and J are TRBV2 and TRBJ1-1, with 10 positions matching TRBD1. CDR3 length: 13 amino acids. Trimming took 10 bases from V and 5 from J; bases not matched to a gene: 7. Germline CDR1 SNHLY, CDR2 FYNNEI. CDR3 in amino acids: CATTRTGGTEAFF. The CDR3 region has the DNA TGTGCCACCACCCGGACAGGGGGGACTGAAGCTTTCTTT.

The rearrangement joins TRBV25-1 to TRBJ1-2; D not certain. V shed 6 bases and J shed 3 bases, with 8 bases lying between them. CDR3 length equals 12 residues. In germline, CDR1 is MGHDK, CDR2 SYGVNS. CDR3 residues: CASRYGYYGYTF. For the CDR3, the DNA is TGTGCCAGCAGGTACGGGTACTATGGCTACACCTTC.

The V gene is TRBV24-1, the J gene TRBJ1-1; D is unresolved. V gave up 1 base and J gave up 0 bases, with 5 bases separating them. Per the germline V gene, CDR1 is KGHDR and CDR2 is SFDVKD. The CDR3 is 14 amino acids. CDR3 sequence (DNA): TGTGCCACCAGTGATTTCCTACTGAACACTGAAGCTTTCTTT. Its protein is CATSDFLLNTEAFF.

This clone showed up just once. Other DNA sequences in the same sample also yield this CDR3. The CDR3 DNA is TGTGCCAGTACGGGACAAGCAAACACCGGGGAGCTGTTTTTT. It is translated as CASTGQANTGELFF. This rearrangement joins TRBV2 to TRBJ2-2; a weak D match, TRBD1 (6 bases). The CDR3 runs 14 residues. With 9 bases removed from V and 2 bases from J, the gap between germline ends came to 13 bases. Germline CDR1 is SNHLY and CDR2 is FYNNEI.

In nucleotides, the CDR3 is TGTGCCAGCTCTAGCGGCACAGATACGCAGTATTTT. Protein product: CASSSGTDTQYF. V usage is TRBV9 and J usage is TRBJ2-3; TRBD2 might be the D (6 bases). CDR3 size: 12 residues. The germline CDR1 and CDR2 sequences are SGDLS and YYNGEE. Deletions cut 7 bases from V and 1 base from J, with 7 bases between.

This clone has only one observation. The rearrangement links TRBV6-4 to TRBJ1-4; TRBD1 is a possible D gene (5 bases). Trimming removed 4 bases from V and 7 bases from J, with 13 bases in between. The germline V gene has CDR1 MRHNA and CDR2 SNTAGT. The CDR3 contains 14 residues. The CDR3 DNA sequence: TGTGCCAGCAGTGTGCAGCAGGGCTTTGAAAAACTGTTTTTT. Amino acids: CASSVQQGFEKLFF.

J is TRBJ1-2 and V is TRBV7-2; a weak D match, TRBD1 (6 bases). Germline V gene lookup returns CDR1 SGHTA and CDR2 FQGNSA. V was trimmed by 7 bases and J by 4 bases, leaving 13 bases between them. The CDR3 extends over 13 amino acids. The CDR3 here is CASKSRDTYGYTF. The CDR3, as DNA: TGTGCCAGCAAGTCCCGGGACACCTATGGCTACACCTTC.

The rearrangement joins TRBV19 to TRBJ2-7; 9 positions agree with TRBD2. V lost 3 bases to trimming and J lost 2 bases; unmatched junction nucleotides: 5. The CDR3 runs 15 residues. Germline V CDR1 and CDR2: LNHDA, SQIVND (reference sequence). CDR3 loop: CASSISGSRPYEQYF. The CDR3 region has the DNA TGTGCCAGTAGTATTAGCGGGAGCAGACCCTACGAGCAGTACTTC.

In its sample, this clone was seen a few times. The chain joins TRBV5-4 to TRBJ2-1; 13 nucleotides align to TRBD2. The junction had 1 base not matched to a gene; V was cut back by 4 bases and J by 0 bases. The CDR3 is 16 residues long. Germline CDR1 SGHNT, CDR2 YYREEE (reference sequence). The CDR3 bases are TGTGCCAGCAGCCGGACTAGCGGGAGCTCCTACAATGAGCAGTTCTTC. It codes for CASSRTSGSSYNEQFF.

This clone was recorded only once. This chain joins TRBV18 and TRBJ1-2, with TRBD1 matching 7 bases. The CDR3 contains 15 residues. V lost 3 bases, J lost 7 bases, and 11 bases stayed unmatched. Germline CDR1 reads KGHSH; CDR2 reads LQKENI. The CDR3 reads CASSPMSNGQAGYTF. Written as DNA, the CDR3 is TGTGCCAGCTCACCTATGTCCAACGGACAGGCTGGCTACACCTTC.

The chain links TRBV27 to TRBJ2-1; D might be TRBD2 (6 bases). The germline V and J ends were trimmed by 1 base and 2 bases, with 15 bases remaining between them. Germline CDR1 reads MNHEY; CDR2 reads SMNVEV (reference sequence). This CDR3 region has 17 residues. CDR3 in DNA: TGTGCCAGCAGTTTATATTTCCCCGGGAGTACCTACAATGAGCAGTTCTTC. It codes for CASSLYFPGSTYNEQFF.

This rearrangement joins TRBV4-3 to TRBJ1-2, with unresolved D. Trimming took off 4 bases at V and 7 bases at J, with 13 bases between the two ends. CDR1 and CDR2 (germline): LGHNA, YSLEER. This CDR3 spans 13 amino acids. The CDR3: CASSRSGGSGYTF. Written as DNA, the CDR3 is TGCGCCAGCAGCCGGTCAGGAGGCTCTGGCTACACCTTC.

This clone was detected once. V is TRBV3-1 (or the pseudogene TRBV3-2) and J is TRBJ1-2; 8 positions agree with TRBD1. Germline V CDR1 and CDR2: LGHDT, YNNKEL (reference sequence). V was pared by 2 bases and J by 8 bases, with 13 bases of the junction left unmatched. This CDR3 is built from 16 residues. The CDR3 protein is CASSQRQGWGRPGYTF. The CDR3 nucleotides read TGTGCCAGCAGCCAAAGACAGGGGTGGGGGAGACCAGGCTACACCTTC.